This TCR beta chain was documented in a study of blood T cell repertoires in COVID-19 (dated by TCRdb to 2019 to 2021). About the full investigation: Recovered participants in ImmuneRACE Cohort 3 were defined as having two consecutive negative NP/OP PCR tests, clearance from a healthcare professional, or resolution of symptoms. Samples from collaborators originated in the United States, Italy and Spain and spanned both the acute and convalescent phases of COVID-19. The prospective study material was composed of cDNA or gDNA derived from T cells, B-cell-depleted T cells, or PBMCs. Deeply sampled blood TCRbeta repertoires from subjects exposed to, actively infected with, or recovered from COVID-19 were included in the dataset. A freely available public database, intended as a resource for researchers studying the immune response to SARS-CoV-2, is where the repertoires were released. Samples were obtained from the ongoing ImmuneRACE study (first 160 participants) and from 1,000 to 1,500 subjects provided by 6 global collaborators. Nearly every sample came with metadata listing a de-identified subject ID, COVID-19 status, age in years and sex. Where HLA class I and class II types were available, the types were taken from metadata supplied by the sample provider, not from assay-based typing.

Participants in the prospective study were enrolled through a virtual design, were aged roughly 18 to 100 years, and lived in roughly 24 United States geographic areas. In the prospective study, participants were assigned to cohorts based on the clinical history participants reported in a screening survey and a study questionnaire. Mobile phlebotomists in the prospective study collected whole blood, serum and a nasopharyngeal or oropharyngeal swab from every participant. Prospective study participants could optionally give additional blood draws and questionnaires over an approximately 2-month period. Before DNA extraction, blood samples from the prospective study were shipped at room temperature or frozen. TCRbeta CDR3 regions were amplified from genomic DNA by means of the immunoSEQ Assay, a bias-controlled multiplex PCR. In the paper's pipeline: The number of nucleated cells in each sample was estimated from the amplification of reference gene primers within the assay. To quantify the absolute abundance of each unique TCRbeta CDR3 rearrangement, sequence reads were collapsed and filtered. Productive Simpson clonality was computed per sample as the square root of Simpson's diversity index over productive rearrangements. The source is immuneACCESS, and TCRdb retained only in-frame sequences with V and J called. Part of the clones is not carried over; for the studies checked, unresolved V genes explain less than half of this, and the remainder is unexplained. V, J and clone size were drawn from that table, and D and trimming were deduced from the DNA. This sample gives 350,000 to 400,000 clones in total; around 87% of them show up just once. Less than 2.5% of the sample goes to the ten largest clones.

CDR1 and CDR2, per the germline V gene, are MDHEN and SYDVKM. The junction shows trimming of 5 bases on V and 1 base on J, and the gene matches do not reach 7 bases of it. CDR3 length: 15 amino acids, cysteine to phenylalanine. This entry keeps only the CDR3 DNA: 45 bases, framed from base 1. Paper-wide results and their limitations: The quantity of clinical and demographic metadata differed by source and by participant and was supplied without curation.

Comments on this clone: What this receptor recognizes is not known. Base qualities are not recorded, but no much larger clone differs from it by a single base.

The specimen was PBMCs or T cells enriched from blood (not recorded which). The sequence was obtained from a middle-aged man in a cohort exposed to, infected with or recovered from COVID-19 (not recorded which). The chain uses TRBV28 and TRBJ2-7; 8 bases in the junction line up with TRBD1. This receptor has the CDR3 CASSRAGGESYEQYF. The DNA sequence follows: TGTGCCAGCAGTCGGGCAGGGGGCGAATCCTACGAGCAGTACTTC. The CDR3 plus the reference TRBV28 and TRBJ2-7 genes for the other parts give the full variable domain: DVKVTQSSRYLVKRTGEKVFLECVQDMDHENMFWYRQDPGLGLRLIYFSYDVKMKEKGDIPEGYSVSREKKERFSLILESASTNQTSMYLCASSRAGGESYEQYFGPGTRLTVT.